This TCR beta chain was captured by sequencing in a study of cytomegalovirus exposure and HLA in healthy donors. Findings and caveats of the study: Most sequenced TCRs were rare (though some public TCRs occurred in many donors). A few CMV-associated chains were confirmed in vitro to be specific for CMV antigens. Later analysis revealed greater clonal expansion in HLA-associated TCR beta chains than in equally common others.

PCR employed 60 Vbeta and 13 Jbeta primers. Study processing details: A follow-up analysis tallied 70 million to 80 million unique TCR beta chains, roughly 11 million shared. Assay used: immunoSEQ multiplex PCR; TCRdb lists only in-frame clones, some missing. D and trimming were read from the DNA, whereas the V and J calls and clone size are those reported in that table. The sample gives under 150,000 clones, 70% to 80% of which show up once; approximately 2.6% is in the top ten. This clone has just a few counts. The antigen remains undetermined. Material for sequencing was PBMCs. This sequence originates from a human donor in good health.

This CDR3 reads CASSMTGPLGQPQHF. CDR3 nucleotide sequence: TGTGCCAGTAGTATGACAGGGCCCCTCGGTCAGCCCCAGCATTTT. The rearrangement uses TRBV19 and TRBJ1-5; 7 positions match TRBD1. CDR1 and CDR2 from the germline V gene are LNHDA and SQIVND (reference sequence). CDR3 length equals 15 residues. V trimming: 3 bases; J trimming: 6 bases; junction bases outside the gene matches: 8.